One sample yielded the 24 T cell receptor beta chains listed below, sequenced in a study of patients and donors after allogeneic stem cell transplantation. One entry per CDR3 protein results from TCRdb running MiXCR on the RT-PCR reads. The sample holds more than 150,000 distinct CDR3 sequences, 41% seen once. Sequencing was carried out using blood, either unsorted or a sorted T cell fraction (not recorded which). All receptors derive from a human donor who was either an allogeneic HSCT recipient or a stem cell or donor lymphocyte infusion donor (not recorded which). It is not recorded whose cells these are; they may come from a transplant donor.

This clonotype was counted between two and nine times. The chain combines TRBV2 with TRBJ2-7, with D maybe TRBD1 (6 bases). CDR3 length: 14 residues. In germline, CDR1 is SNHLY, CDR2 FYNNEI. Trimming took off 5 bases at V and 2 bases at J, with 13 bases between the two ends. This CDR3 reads CASSHPGVPYEQYF. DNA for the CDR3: TGTGCCAGCAGTCACCCAGGGGTGCCCTACGAGCAGTACTTC.

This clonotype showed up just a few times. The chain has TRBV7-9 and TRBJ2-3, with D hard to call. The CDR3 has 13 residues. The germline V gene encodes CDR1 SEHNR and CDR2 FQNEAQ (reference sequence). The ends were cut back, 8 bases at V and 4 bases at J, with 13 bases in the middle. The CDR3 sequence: CASEGLGADTQYF. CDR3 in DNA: TGTGCCAGCGAAGGGCTTGGAGCAGATACGCAGTATTTT.

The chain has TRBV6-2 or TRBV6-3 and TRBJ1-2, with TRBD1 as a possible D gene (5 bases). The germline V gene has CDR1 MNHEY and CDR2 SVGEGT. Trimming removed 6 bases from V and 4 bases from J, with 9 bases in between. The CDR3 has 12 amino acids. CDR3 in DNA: TGTGCCAGCAGACAGGCATTCTATGGCTACACCTTC. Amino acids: CASRQAFYGYTF.

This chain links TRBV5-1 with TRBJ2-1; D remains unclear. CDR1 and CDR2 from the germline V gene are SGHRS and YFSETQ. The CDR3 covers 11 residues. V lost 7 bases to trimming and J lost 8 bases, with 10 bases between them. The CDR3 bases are TGCGCCAGCGGCATCACCGATGAGCAGTTCTTC. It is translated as CASGITDEQFF.

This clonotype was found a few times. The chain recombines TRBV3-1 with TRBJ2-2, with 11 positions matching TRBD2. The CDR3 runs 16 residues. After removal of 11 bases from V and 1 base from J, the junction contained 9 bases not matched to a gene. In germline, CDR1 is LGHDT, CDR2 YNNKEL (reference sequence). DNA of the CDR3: TGTGCCGTAGCGGGAGGGTTCCTTTGGAACACCGGGGAGCTGTTTTTT. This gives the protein CAVAGGFLWNTGELFF.

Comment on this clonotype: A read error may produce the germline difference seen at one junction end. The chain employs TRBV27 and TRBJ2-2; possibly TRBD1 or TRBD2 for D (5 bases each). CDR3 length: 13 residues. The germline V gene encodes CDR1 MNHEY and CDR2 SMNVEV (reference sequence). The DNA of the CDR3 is TGTGCCAGCACCGGGACGAACGCCGGGGAGCTGTTTTTT. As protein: CASTGTNAGELFF.

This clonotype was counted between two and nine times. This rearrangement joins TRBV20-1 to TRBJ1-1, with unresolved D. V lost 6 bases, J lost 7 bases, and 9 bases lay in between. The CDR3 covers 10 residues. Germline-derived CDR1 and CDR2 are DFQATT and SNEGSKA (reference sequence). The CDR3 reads CSAREVEAFF. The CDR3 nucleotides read TGCAGTGCAAGGGAGGTTGAAGCTTTCTTT.

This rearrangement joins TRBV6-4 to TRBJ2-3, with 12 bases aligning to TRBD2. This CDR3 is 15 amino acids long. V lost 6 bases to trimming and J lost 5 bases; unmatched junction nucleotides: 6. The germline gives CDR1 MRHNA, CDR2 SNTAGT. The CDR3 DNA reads TGTGCCAGCAGCCCTAGCGGGAGGGAGTTAGATACGCAGTATTTT. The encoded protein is CASSPSGRELDTQYF.

CDR3 in amino acids: CASSLGELAFF. The CDR3, as DNA: TGTGCCAGCAGTTTAGGGGAGTTAGCTTTCTTT. The chain recombines TRBV12-3 or TRBV12-4 with TRBJ1-1, with D uncertain. V was pared by 1 base and J by 10 bases, with 7 bases between. The CDR3 length is 11 residues.

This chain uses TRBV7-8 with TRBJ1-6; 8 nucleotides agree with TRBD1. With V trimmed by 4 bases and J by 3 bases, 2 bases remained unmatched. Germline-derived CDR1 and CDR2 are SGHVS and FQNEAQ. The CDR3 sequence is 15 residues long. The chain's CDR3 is CASSSDRDYNSPLHF. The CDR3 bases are TGTGCCAGCAGCTCGGACAGGGACTATAATTCACCCCTCCACTTT.

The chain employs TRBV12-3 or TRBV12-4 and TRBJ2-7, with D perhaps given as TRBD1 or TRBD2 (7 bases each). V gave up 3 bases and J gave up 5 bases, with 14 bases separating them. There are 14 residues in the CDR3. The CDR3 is CASSLGGGHDEQYF. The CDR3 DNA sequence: TGTGCCAGCAGTTTGGGAGGGGGCCACGACGAGCAGTACTTC.

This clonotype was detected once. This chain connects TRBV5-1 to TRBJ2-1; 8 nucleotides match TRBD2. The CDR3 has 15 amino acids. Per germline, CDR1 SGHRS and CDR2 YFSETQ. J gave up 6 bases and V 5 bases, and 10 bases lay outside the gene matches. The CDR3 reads CASRFGLAALNEQFF. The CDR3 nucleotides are TGCGCCAGCAGGTTCGGACTAGCAGCCCTCAATGAGCAGTTCTTC.

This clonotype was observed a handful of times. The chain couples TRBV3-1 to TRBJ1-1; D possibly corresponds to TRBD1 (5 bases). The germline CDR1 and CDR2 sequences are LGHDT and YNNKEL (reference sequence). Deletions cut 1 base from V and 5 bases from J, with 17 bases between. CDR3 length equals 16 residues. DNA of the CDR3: TGTGCCAGCAGCCAAGTCGGGGCGGGATATCGTACTGAAGCTTTCTTT. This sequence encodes CASSQVGAGYRTEAFF.

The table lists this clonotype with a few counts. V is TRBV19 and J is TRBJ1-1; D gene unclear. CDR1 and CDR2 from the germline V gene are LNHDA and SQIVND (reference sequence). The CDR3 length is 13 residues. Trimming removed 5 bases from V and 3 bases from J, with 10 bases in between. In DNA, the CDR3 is TGTGCCAGTAGTTCCGATGGGGACACTGAAGCTTTCTTT. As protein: CASSSDGDTEAFF. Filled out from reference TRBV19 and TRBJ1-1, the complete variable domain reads DGGITQSPKYLFRKEGQNVTLSCEQNLNHDAMYWYRQDPGQGLRLIYYSQIVNDFQKGDIAEGYSVSREKKESFPLTVTSAQKNPTAFYLCASSSDGDTEAFFGQGTRLTVV.

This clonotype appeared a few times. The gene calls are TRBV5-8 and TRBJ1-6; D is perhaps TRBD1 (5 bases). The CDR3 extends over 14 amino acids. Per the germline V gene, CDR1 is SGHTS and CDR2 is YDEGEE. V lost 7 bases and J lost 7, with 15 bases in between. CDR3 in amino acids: CASLTRGNNSPLHF. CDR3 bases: TGTGCCAGCTTAACCCGGGGGAACAATTCACCCCTCCACTTT. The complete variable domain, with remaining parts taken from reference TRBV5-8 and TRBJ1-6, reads EAGVTQSPTHLIKTRGQQATLRCSPISGHTSVYWYQQALGLGLQFLLWYDEGEERNRGNFPPRFSGRQFPNYSSELNVNALELEDSALYLCASLTRGNNSPLHFGNGTRLTVT.

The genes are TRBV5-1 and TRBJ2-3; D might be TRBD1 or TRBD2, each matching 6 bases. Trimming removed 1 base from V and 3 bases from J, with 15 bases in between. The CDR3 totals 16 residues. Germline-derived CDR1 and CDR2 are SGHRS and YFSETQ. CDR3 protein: CASSLPEGGRTDTQYF. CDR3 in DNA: TGCGCCAGCAGCTTGCCGGAGGGGGGAAGGACAGATACGCAGTATTTT. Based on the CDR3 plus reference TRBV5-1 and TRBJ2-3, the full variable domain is KAGVTQTPRYLIKTRGQQVTLSCSPISGHRSVSWYQQTPGQGLQFLFEYFSETQRNKGNFPGRFSGRQFSNSRSEMNVSTLELGDSALYLCASSLPEGGRTDTQYFGPGTRLTVL.

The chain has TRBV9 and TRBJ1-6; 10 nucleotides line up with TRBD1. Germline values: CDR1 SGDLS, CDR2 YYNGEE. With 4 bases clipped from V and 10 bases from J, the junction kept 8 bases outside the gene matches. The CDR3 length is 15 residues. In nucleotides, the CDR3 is TGTGCCAGCAGCCCCTCGGACAGGGGGTACTCACCCCTCCACTTT. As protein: CASSPSDRGYSPLHF.

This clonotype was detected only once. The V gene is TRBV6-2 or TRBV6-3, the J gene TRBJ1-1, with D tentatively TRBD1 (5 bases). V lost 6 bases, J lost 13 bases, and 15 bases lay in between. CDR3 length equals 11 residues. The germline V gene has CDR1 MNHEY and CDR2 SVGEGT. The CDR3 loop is CASSTGTKDFF. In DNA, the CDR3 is TGTGCCAGCAGCACCGGGACCAAGGATTTCTTT.

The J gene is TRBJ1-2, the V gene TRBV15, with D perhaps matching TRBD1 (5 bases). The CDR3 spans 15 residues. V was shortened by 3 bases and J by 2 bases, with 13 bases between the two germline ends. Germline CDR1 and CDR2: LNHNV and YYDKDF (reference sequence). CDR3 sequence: CATSSRELENYGYTF. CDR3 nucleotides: TGTGCCACCAGCAGCAGGGAGCTCGAGAACTATGGCTACACCTTC.

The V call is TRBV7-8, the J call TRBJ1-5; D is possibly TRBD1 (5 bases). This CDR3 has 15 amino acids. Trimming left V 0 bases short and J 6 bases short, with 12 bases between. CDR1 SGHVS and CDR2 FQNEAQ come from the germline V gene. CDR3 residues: CASSLAGGTRQPQHF. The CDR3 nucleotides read TGTGCCAGCAGCTTAGCCGGGGGTACTCGTCAGCCCCAGCATTTT.

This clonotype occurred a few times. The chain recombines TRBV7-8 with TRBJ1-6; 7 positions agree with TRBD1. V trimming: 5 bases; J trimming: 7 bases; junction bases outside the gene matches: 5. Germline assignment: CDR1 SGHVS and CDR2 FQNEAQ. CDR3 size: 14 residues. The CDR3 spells CASSQTDRNSPLHF. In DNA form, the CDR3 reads TGTGCCAGCAGCCAAACGGACAGGAATTCACCCCTCCACTTT.

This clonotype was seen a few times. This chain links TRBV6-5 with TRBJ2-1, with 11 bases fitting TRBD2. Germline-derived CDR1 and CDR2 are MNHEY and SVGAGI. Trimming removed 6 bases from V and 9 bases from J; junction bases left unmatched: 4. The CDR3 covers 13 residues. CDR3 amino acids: CASSFGLAGEQFF. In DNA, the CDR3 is TGTGCCAGCAGCTTCGGACTAGCGGGTGAGCAGTTCTTC.

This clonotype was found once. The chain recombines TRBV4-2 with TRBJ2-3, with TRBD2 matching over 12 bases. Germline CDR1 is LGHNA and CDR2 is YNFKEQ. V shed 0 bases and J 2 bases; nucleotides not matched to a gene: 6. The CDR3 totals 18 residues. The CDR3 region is CASSQEQASGRVTDTQYF. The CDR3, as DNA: TGTGCCAGCAGCCAAGAGCAGGCTAGCGGGAGGGTCACAGATACGCAGTATTTT.

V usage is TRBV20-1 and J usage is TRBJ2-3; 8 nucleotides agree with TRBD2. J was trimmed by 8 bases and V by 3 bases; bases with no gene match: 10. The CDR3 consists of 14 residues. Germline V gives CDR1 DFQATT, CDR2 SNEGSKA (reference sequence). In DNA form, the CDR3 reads TGCAGTGCTAGGGCGGGCAGCGGGAGCGGTACGCAGTATTTT. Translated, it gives CSARAGSGSGTQYF.